The 13 T cell receptor beta chains given below trace back to one sample, sequenced in a study of shared clonotypes between healthy human individuals. The table came from immunoSEQ multiplex PCR; TCRdb's copy has only in-frame clones and leaves some out. Found here are approximately 2,300,000 clones, 85% to 95% of them singletons; the top ten hold approximately 0.39%. Sequenced sample: naive CD4+ T cells from PBMCs. Subset given: CD45RA+ positively selected. All receptors come from a man aged 18 to 30 in good health. Some clones in this sample may be carry-over from other donors' samples.

The chain combines TRBV10-3 with TRBJ2-7; 7 nucleotides align to TRBD1. This CDR3 is built from 15 residues. V was clipped by 6 bases and J by 6 bases; unmatched bases: 14. Germline loops: CDR1 ENHRY, CDR2 SYGVKD. This CDR3 is CAIRAGTAKGGEQYF. CDR3 sequence (DNA): TGTGCCATCAGGGCCGGGACAGCCAAAGGTGGCGAGCAGTACTTC.

This clone was counted between two and nine times. At one boundary the junction diverges from the germline segment, which might be a read error. V and J are TRBV6-1 and TRBJ1-4; no firm D call. This CDR3 contains 12 residues. In germline, CDR1 is MNHNS, CDR2 SASEGT. CDR3 in DNA: TGTGCCAGCAGCCAACTGGGGAGGGCCTCGGTTTTT. It is translated as CASSQLGRASVF.

The V call is TRBV27, the J call TRBJ2-2, with a tentative D call TRBD2 (6 bases). V was cut by 3 bases and J by 0 bases, with 8 bases left in between. Germline-derived CDR1 and CDR2 are MNHEY and SMNVEV (reference sequence). The CDR3 runs to 15 residues. Written as DNA, the CDR3 is TGTGCCAGCAGTTTCCCGGGAGCGAACACCGGGGAGCTGTTTTTT. It specifies CASSFPGANTGELFF.

The CDR3 loop is CASSSKYNEQFF. CDR3 coding DNA: TGTGCCAGCAGCTCAAAGTACAATGAGCAGTTCTTC. V usage is TRBV28 and J usage is TRBJ2-1; D unresolved. The CDR3 is 12 amino acids. Per germline, CDR1 MDHEN and CDR2 SYDVKM. With 6 bases removed from V and 4 bases from J, the gap between germline ends came to 7 bases.

A word on this clone: Other nucleotide sequences in the sample specify the same CDR3. V and J are TRBV6-1 and TRBJ1-5; 11 positions agree with TRBD1. The germline gives CDR1 MNHNS, CDR2 SASEGT. The trim removed 3 bases at V and 4 bases at J, leaving 2 bases unmatched. The CDR3 extends over 15 amino acids. The CDR3 nucleotides are TGTGCCAGCAGTGATCGGGACAGGGGGAATCAGCCCCAGCATTTT. Amino acids: CASSDRDRGNQPQHF.

A word on this clone: Different DNA sequences within this sample yield the same CDR3. The rearrangement joins TRBV5-1 to TRBJ1-1; weak D call: TRBD1 (5 bases). This CDR3 comprises 14 residues. CDR1 and CDR2 from the germline V gene are SGHRS and YFSETQ. V gave up 0 bases and J gave up 3 bases, with 9 bases separating them. The CDR3 DNA sequence: TGCGCCAGCAGCTTGGAGGGGTGGGACACTGAAGCTTTCTTT. It translates to CASSLEGWDTEAFF. Looking up the rest from reference TRBV5-1 and TRBJ1-1 gives the full variable domain: KAGVTQTPRYLIKTRGQQVTLSCSPISGHRSVSWYQQTPGQGLQFLFEYFSETQRNKGNFPGRFSGRQFSNSRSEMNVSTLELGDSALYLCASSLEGWDTEAFFGQGTRLTVV.

The chain employs TRBV4-1 and TRBJ1-2; tentatively, D is TRBD1 (5 bases). Trimming removed 6 bases at V and 4 bases at J, with 21 bases between. The CDR3 has 16 amino acids. CDR1 and CDR2 (germline): MGHRA, YSYEKL. In DNA form, the CDR3 reads TGCGCCAGCAGGTCCCTTGGGGGGGTGACTACCTATGGCTACACCTTC. Translated, it gives CASRSLGGVTTYGYTF.

Notes on this clone: The same CDR3 also results from other DNA sequences found in this sample. This chain connects TRBV5-1 to TRBJ1-1, with a weak D call TRBD1 (5 bases). The germline V gene encodes CDR1 SGHRS and CDR2 YFSETQ. Trimming removed 2 bases at V and 0 bases at J, with 8 bases between. The CDR3 is made up of 14 amino acids. CDR3 amino acids: CASSLGAVNTEAFF. The CDR3 region has the DNA TGCGCCAGCAGCTTAGGGGCGGTGAACACTGAAGCTTTCTTT.

This sequence joins TRBV19 and TRBJ1-2; D is uncertain. Germline assignment: CDR1 LNHDA and CDR2 SQIVND (reference sequence). The CDR3 covers 15 residues. V was trimmed by 8 bases and J by 3 bases, leaving 19 bases between them. The CDR3 region has the DNA TGTGCCAGTTCTTCCCGGAGCGGCAGCGACTATGGCTACACCTTC. Encoded protein: CASSSRSGSDYGYTF.

This chain links TRBV25-1 with TRBJ2-6, with D unclear. The CDR3 sequence is 13 residues long. The ends were cut back, 6 bases at V and 3 bases at J, with 6 bases in the middle. Germline V gives CDR1 MGHDK, CDR2 SYGVNS. The CDR3 here is CASSKGGANVLTF. CDR3 sequence (DNA): TGTGCCAGCAGCAAAGGTGGGGCCAACGTCCTGACTTTC.

The chain recombines TRBV10-3 with TRBJ2-7; TRBD1 agrees at 8 bases. V trimming: 3 bases; J trimming: 2 bases; junction bases outside the gene matches: 3. Germline CDR1 and CDR2: ENHRY and SYGVKD. This CDR3 is built from 14 residues. The CDR3 nucleotides read TGTGCCATCAGTGAAGGGACAGGCCCCTACGAGCAGTACTTC. Protein product: CAISEGTGPYEQYF.

The chain is built from TRBV27 and TRBJ2-2, with TRBD1 identical over 9 bases. V lost 0 bases, J lost 7 bases, and 9 bases stayed unmatched. CDR3 length: 17 amino acids. CDR1 MNHEY and CDR2 SMNVEV come from the germline V gene (reference sequence). The CDR3 here is CASSLSRGTGSGGELFF. The CDR3, as DNA: TGTGCCAGCAGTTTATCGCGGGGGACAGGGTCGGGCGGGGAGCTGTTTTTT.

This sequence joins TRBV4-1 and TRBJ2-7, with D uncertain. The CDR3 covers 14 residues. The V end was cut by 1 base, the J end by 2 bases, with 9 bases between. Per the germline V gene, CDR1 is MGHRA and CDR2 is YSYEKL. The CDR3 bases are TGCGCCAGCAGCCAAGTGGCCAGAACCTACGAGCAGTACTTC. The encoded protein is CASSQVARTYEQYF.